The 32 T cell receptor beta chains presented below share a single source sample, sequenced in a study of blood T cell repertoires in COVID-19. The assay was immunoSEQ multiplex PCR, and TCRdb's table has in-frame clones only and misses some. Here the sample spans roughly 150,000 clones, about three quarters being singletons. Sequencing input: peripheral blood. The receptors come from a man in his 70s with acute or convalescent COVID-19.

This clone has at least ten counts. The chain links TRBV18 to TRBJ2-3; TRBD2 aligns across 9 bases. This CDR3 has 15 residues. CDR1 and CDR2 (germline): KGHSH, LQKENI. Trimming took 3 bases from V and 2 from J; bases not matched to a gene: 3. In nucleotides, the CDR3 is TGTGCCAGCTCACCTCTAGCGGGAAACACAGATACGCAGTATTTT. The encoded protein is CASSPLAGNTDTQYF.

On this clone: The sample contains more than one DNA sequence encoding this CDR3. The chain couples TRBV15 to TRBJ1-4; no clear D. Trimming removed 0 bases from V and 0 bases from J, with 5 bases in between. Germline lookup yields CDR1 LNHNV and CDR2 YYDKDF (reference sequence). This CDR3 has 15 residues. CDR3 amino acids: CATSRERATNEKLFF. The CDR3 coding sequence is TGTGCCACCAGCAGAGAGAGGGCAACTAATGAAAAACTGTTTTTT.

This chain connects TRBV2 to TRBJ2-2, with 7 bases matching TRBD1. CDR1 and CDR2 (germline): SNHLY, FYNNEI. The junction had 7 bases not matched to a gene; V was cut back by 6 bases and J by 6 bases. This CDR3 has 14 amino acids. In DNA, the CDR3 is TGTGCCAGCAGGGAACAGGGGTTCGCCGGGGAGCTGTTTTTT. Translated: CASREQGFAGELFF. Using reference TRBV2 and TRBJ2-2 for the parts outside the CDR3, the full variable domain is EPEVTQTPSHQVTQMGQEVILRCVPISNHLYFYWYRQILGQKVEFLVSFYNNEISEKSEIFDDQFSVERPDGSNFTLKIRSTKLEDSAMYFCASREQGFAGELFFGEGSRLTVL.

This clone was detected many times. The chain recombines TRBV5-8 with TRBJ2-1; 9 bases fit TRBD2. CDR1 and CDR2 from the germline V gene are SGHTS and YDEGEE. The CDR3 is 15 amino acids. V was clipped by 6 bases and J by 5 bases; unmatched bases: 9. The CDR3: CASTQGLAGNNEQFF. The CDR3 DNA follows: TGTGCCAGCACCCAAGGGCTAGCGGGAAACAATGAGCAGTTCTTC.

The chain combines TRBV5-1 with TRBJ2-3; tentatively, D is TRBD2 (7 bases). Germline V gene sequence: CDR1 SGHRS, CDR2 YFSETQ. This CDR3 spans 15 amino acids. V was clipped by 6 bases and J by 2 bases, with 16 bases between them. For the CDR3, the DNA is TGCGCCAGCACCTCAGGGGACTACTCCACAGATACGCAGTATTTT. Its protein is CASTSGDYSTDTQYF.

The rearrangement links TRBV5-1 to TRBJ2-5, with a tentative D call TRBD1 (6 bases). The V end was cut by 4 bases, the J end by 10 bases, with 26 bases between. This CDR3 contains 16 residues. Germline loops: CDR1 SGHRS, CDR2 YFSETQ. The CDR3 loop reads CASSPNDRTPSGVQYF. CDR3 sequence (DNA): TGCGCCAGCAGCCCCAATGACAGGACACCCTCAGGGGTCCAGTACTTC.

The genes are TRBV7-2 and TRBJ2-2, with D unresolved. The length of the CDR3 is 14 residues. Trimming took off 5 bases at V and 3 bases at J, with 10 bases between the two ends. CDR1 and CDR2 (germline): SGHTA, FQGNSA. The CDR3 DNA follows: TGTGCCAGCAGCATCCTGCGGTACACCGGGGAGCTGTTTTTT. This translates into CASSILRYTGELFF. Full variable domain (remainder filled in from reference TRBV7-2 and TRBJ2-2): GAGVSQSPSNKVTEKGKDVELRCDPISGHTALYWYRQSLGQGLEFLIYFQGNSAPDKSGLPSDRFSAERTGGSVSTLTIQRTQQEDSAVYLCASSILRYTGELFFGEGSRLTVL.

The chain is built from TRBV6-5 and TRBJ2-3; D perhaps matches TRBD1 (6 bases). CDR1 MNHEY and CDR2 SVGAGI come from the germline V gene. CDR3 size: 14 residues. V was shortened by 7 bases and J by 3 bases, with 14 bases between the two germline ends. Here the CDR3 DNA reads TGTGCCAGCATACCCGTAGGGGGTACAGATACGCAGTATTTT. This gives the protein CASIPVGGTDTQYF.

The chain couples TRBV5-4 to TRBJ2-3; TRBD2 aligns across 13 bases. V was pared by 4 bases and J by 3 bases, with 5 bases of the junction left unmatched. This CDR3 is 16 amino acids long. Germline V gene sequence: CDR1 SGHNT, CDR2 YYREEE (reference sequence). The chain's CDR3 is CASSPRLAGGTDTQYF. The CDR3 DNA follows: TGTGCCAGCAGCCCCCGACTAGCGGGGGGAACAGATACGCAGTATTTT.

The rearrangement uses TRBV7-9 and TRBJ1-3; no clear D. This CDR3 comprises 14 residues. Deletions cut 3 bases from V and 1 base from J, with 7 bases between. From germline, CDR1 is SEHNR and CDR2 FQNEAQ (reference sequence). The DNA of the CDR3 is TGTGCCAGCAGCTTCTTACGGTCTGGAAACACCATATATTTT. Amino acids: CASSFLRSGNTIYF.

This clone was counted between two and nine times. This chain links TRBV18 with TRBJ2-1, with D possibly matching TRBD1 (7 bases). CDR1 and CDR2 from the germline V gene are KGHSH and LQKENI. With 5 bases removed from V and 4 bases from J, the gap between germline ends came to 12 bases. The CDR3 loop spans 14 amino acids. The CDR3 DNA follows: TGTGCCAGCTCAGGGGCAGGGGGGTACAATGAGCAGTTCTTC. Its translation: CASSGAGGYNEQFF.

The chain recombines TRBV19 with TRBJ2-7; no reliable D call. The CDR3 spans 15 residues. The V gene lost 4 bases and the J gene lost 3 bases, with 16 bases spanning the gap. CDR1 is LNHDA and CDR2 is SQIVND in the germline V gene (reference sequence). This chain's CDR3 is CASSSGPAESYEQYF. The CDR3, as DNA: TGTGCCAGTAGTAGTGGGCCGGCAGAAAGCTACGAGCAGTACTTC.

The chain is built from TRBV5-1 and TRBJ2-5, with D possibly being TRBD2 (6 bases). Deletions cut 0 bases from V and 4 bases from J, with 16 bases between. Germline V CDR1 and CDR2: SGHRS, YFSETQ. The CDR3 has 16 amino acids. The CDR3 sequence: CASSLALAARGETQYF. The DNA for the CDR3 is TGCGCCAGCAGCTTGGCGCTGGCCGCGCGGGGAGAGACCCAGTACTTC.

This chain links TRBV5-4 with TRBJ2-5; the match to TRBD2 covers 9 bases. J was trimmed by 4 bases and V by 1 base; bases with no gene match: 5. Germline assignment: CDR1 SGHNT and CDR2 YYREEE (reference sequence). CDR3 length: 15 residues. The CDR3 nucleotides are TGTGCCAGCAGCTTGATTAGCGGGGGAACAGAGACCCAGTACTTC. Translation gives CASSLISGGTETQYF.

This clone appeared a few times. The chain links TRBV5-8 to TRBJ2-5; 9 positions match TRBD1. J was trimmed by 5 bases and V by 0 bases; bases with no gene match: 5. The V gene's germline CDR1 is SGHTS and CDR2 YDEGEE. The CDR3 extends over 15 amino acids. In DNA, the CDR3 is TGTGCCAGCAGCTTGGCCGGGACAGGGTGGGAGACCCAGTACTTC. The encoded protein is CASSLAGTGWETQYF.

This chain uses TRBV6-5 with TRBJ1-5; no clear D gene. The CDR3 totals 14 residues. Trimming took 4 bases from V and 2 from J, leaving 9 bases between them. The germline CDR1 and CDR2 sequences are MNHEY and SVGAGI. The CDR3 protein is CASSFRFGNQPQHF. CDR3 sequence (DNA): TGTGCCAGCAGTTTCAGGTTCGGCAATCAGCCCCAGCATTTT.

The rearrangement uses TRBV9 and TRBJ2-1, with 7 bases aligning to TRBD2. The J segment lost 9 bases and the V segment lost 0 bases, leaving 9 bases of the junction unmatched. The CDR3 runs to 15 residues. CDR1 and CDR2 (germline): SGDLS, YYNGEE. The CDR3 protein is CASSVAVEAGLEQFF. The DNA of the CDR3 is TGTGCCAGCAGCGTAGCTGTCGAAGCGGGACTTGAGCAGTTCTTC.

The chain couples TRBV25-1 to TRBJ1-6, with D possibly matching TRBD1 (5 bases). Trimming shortened V by 6 bases and J by 10 bases, and 10 bases separated the two germline ends. This CDR3 contains 12 residues. Germline V gene sequence: CDR1 MGHDK, CDR2 SYGVNS. CDR3 bases: TGTGCCAGCAGGCAGGGAAACTCACCCCTCCACTTT. Protein product: CASRQGNSPLHF.

The chain couples TRBV19 to TRBJ1-3, with a tentative D call TRBD1 (5 bases). Germline CDR1 and CDR2: LNHDA and SQIVND (reference sequence). Between the trimmed V and J ends, which lost 4 bases and 0 bases, there was a span of 16 bases. The CDR3 totals 17 residues. The CDR3 loop is CASSTTYQGISGNTIYF. CDR3 coding DNA: TGTGCCAGTAGTACAACCTACCAGGGAATCTCTGGAAACACCATATATTTT.

This clone appeared a few times. This chain joins TRBV19 and TRBJ1-2; maybe TRBD1 (5 bases). CDR1 and CDR2 from the germline V gene are LNHDA and SQIVND (reference sequence). The CDR3 runs 12 residues. Deletions cut 7 bases from V and 0 bases from J, with 6 bases between. The CDR3 protein is CASKQANYGYTF. The CDR3 nucleotides are TGTGCCAGTAAACAGGCTAACTATGGCTACACCTTC.

The CDR3 loop reads CASSSYRGLQETQYF. CDR3 sequence (DNA): TGTGCCAGCAGTTCTTATAGGGGCCTCCAAGAGACCCAGTACTTC. This rearrangement joins TRBV28 to TRBJ2-5; weak D call: TRBD1 (5 bases). This CDR3 contains 15 residues. Trimming took off 4 bases at V and 1 base at J, with 13 bases between the two ends. The V gene's germline CDR1 is MDHEN and CDR2 SYDVKM.

The chain has TRBV19 and TRBJ2-2; D perhaps matches TRBD1 (6 bases). CDR3 length: 12 amino acids. Trimming removed 6 bases at V and 6 bases at J, with 8 bases between. CDR1 is LNHDA, CDR2 SQIVND, per germline (reference sequence). CDR3 protein: CASRYRAGELFF. CDR3 coding DNA: TGTGCCAGTAGATACAGGGCCGGGGAGCTGTTTTTT.

The table lists this clone with many counts. V and J are TRBV25-1 and TRBJ1-6; D possibly corresponds to TRBD1 (6 bases). The CDR3 has 13 amino acids. Trimming removed 5 bases at V and 10 bases at J, with 12 bases between. Germline V lookup: CDR1 MGHDK, CDR2 SYGVNS. The CDR3 loop reads CASSPGDLSPLHF. The CDR3 nucleotides are TGTGCCAGCAGTCCAGGGGACCTCTCACCCCTCCACTTT.

The chain employs TRBV5-1 and TRBJ2-3; 10 bases map to TRBD2. This CDR3 region has 16 residues. Germline CDR1 and CDR2: SGHRS and YFSETQ. V lost 2 bases, J lost 7 bases, and 10 bases stayed unmatched. CDR3 sequence (DNA): TGCGCCAGCAGCTTTGGGGCTAGCGGGGGCGCCAATACGCAGTATTTT. Its protein is CASSFGASGGANTQYF.

The chain recombines TRBV20-1 with TRBJ1-2; D uncertain. CDR3 length: 14 residues. Germline values: CDR1 DFQATT, CDR2 SNEGSKA (reference sequence). Trimming left V 3 bases short and J 1 base short, with 12 bases between. The CDR3 reads CSASNQVVNYGYTF. In DNA form, the CDR3 reads TGCAGTGCTAGTAACCAGGTGGTTAACTATGGCTACACCTTC.

The V and J genes are TRBV7-9 and TRBJ2-5; D perhaps matches TRBD2 (6 bases). V shed 3 bases and J shed 5 bases, with 13 bases lying between them. From germline, CDR1 is SEHNR and CDR2 FQNEAQ (reference sequence). The CDR3 contains 14 residues. CDR3 in DNA: TGTGCCAGCAGCTTCGGCGGGACGATCGAGACCCAGTACTTC. Its translation: CASSFGGTIETQYF. Using reference TRBV7-9 and TRBJ2-5 for the parts outside the CDR3, the full variable domain is DTGVSQNPRHKITKRGQNVTFRCDPISEHNRLYWYRQTLGQGPEFLTYFQNEAQLEKSRLLSDRFSAERPKGSFSTLEIQRTEQGDSAMYLCASSFGGTIETQYFGPGTRLLVL.

The genes are TRBV5-8 and TRBJ2-3, with a possible D match to TRBD2 (5 bases). Germline values: CDR1 SGHTS, CDR2 YDEGEE. V was shortened by 0 bases and J by 10 bases, with 9 bases between the two germline ends. The CDR3 loop spans 12 amino acids. The CDR3 is CASSLGGWPQYF. The CDR3 region has the DNA TGTGCCAGCAGCTTGGGCGGGTGGCCGCAGTATTTT. The entire variable domain, with the rest obtained from reference TRBV5-8 and TRBJ2-3, is as follows: EAGVTQSPTHLIKTRGQQATLRCSPISGHTSVYWYQQALGLGLQFLLWYDEGEERNRGNFPPRFSGRQFPNYSSELNVNALELEDSALYLCASSLGGWPQYFGPGTRLTVL.

This chain joins TRBV28 and TRBJ1-2; D is unclear. Between the trimmed V and J ends, which lost 8 bases and 1 base, there was a span of 14 bases. The CDR3 runs 14 residues. Germline CDR1 and CDR2: MDHEN and SYDVKM. The CDR3 DNA reads TGTGCCAGCGTCCGGCACAGAGTTAACTATGGCTACACCTTC. Translation gives CASVRHRVNYGYTF.

This clone occurred a few times. The CDR3 DNA reads as TGTGCCAGCTCACCAGGGCGAATGAACACTGAAGCTTTCTTT. Protein sequence: CASSPGRMNTEAFF. The chain joins TRBV18 to TRBJ1-1; no firm D call. This CDR3 contains 14 residues. Germline assignment: CDR1 KGHSH and CDR2 LQKENI. Between the trimmed V and J ends, which lost 2 bases and 0 bases, there was a span of 7 bases.

The chain combines TRBV2 with TRBJ1-2, with 7 bases aligning to TRBD1. Germline V CDR1 and CDR2: SNHLY, FYNNEI. CDR3 length equals 14 residues. Unmatched junction bases numbered 10, after V lost 7 bases and J lost 5 bases. This CDR3 reads CASTPGQSHYGYTF. CDR3 nucleotides: TGTGCCAGCACCCCGGGACAGTCCCATTATGGCTACACCTTC.

This clone was detected once. The V and J genes are TRBV6-5 and TRBJ2-2; no reliable D call. V was shortened by 0 bases and J by 6 bases, with 11 bases between the two germline ends. This CDR3 comprises 15 residues. Germline lookup yields CDR1 MNHEY and CDR2 SVGAGI. DNA for the CDR3: TGTGCCAGCAGTTACTCGTCCCGAGGTCCCGGGGAGCTGTTTTTT. Translated, it gives CASSYSSRGPGELFF.

The chain uses TRBV30 and TRBJ1-6; the D gene is possibly TRBD1 (5 bases). V lost 0 bases to trimming and J lost 13 bases, with 16 bases between them. This CDR3 region has 14 residues. CDR1 is GTSNPN and CDR2 is SVGIG in the germline V gene (reference sequence). DNA for the CDR3: TGTGCCTGGAGTGTAAGCCAGGGCCGAACGCCCCTCCACTTT. It is translated as CAWSVSQGRTPLHF.